What follows are 9 T cell receptor beta chains derived from one specimen sequenced in a study of PD-1 blockade in classical Hodgkin lymphoma. Exposure to brentuximab vedotin varied, and each patient had relapsed following autologous stem cell transplantation. The method was immunoSEQ multiplex PCR; TCRdb's version includes in-frame clones alone and lacks a portion of them. The repertoire includes some 10,000 clones, about 76% of them detected once, and about 26% sits in the top ten. Material: peripheral blood mononuclear cells (PBMCs), obtained at baseline. These receptors all stem from a human donor with classical Hodgkin lymphoma.

V usage is TRBV10-2 and J usage is TRBJ2-7; the match to TRBD2 covers 8 bases. CDR1 and CDR2 (germline): WSHSY, SAAADI. With 0 bases clipped from V and 3 bases from J, the junction kept 4 bases outside the gene matches. The CDR3 loop spans 15 amino acids. The CDR3 reads CASSESSSGFYEQYF. The CDR3 nucleotides are TGCGCCAGCAGTGAGTCGTCTAGCGGGTTCTACGAGCAGTACTTC.

The chain employs TRBV27 and TRBJ2-1; D gene unclear. The ends were cut back, 6 bases at V and 0 bases at J, with 21 bases in the middle. The germline CDR1 and CDR2 sequences are MNHEY and SMNVEV (reference sequence). The CDR3 loop spans 18 amino acids. The CDR3, as DNA: TGTGCCAGCAGATTGGGTCCCCTGGCGGCGAGCTCCTACAATGAGCAGTTCTTC. Translation: CASRLGPLAASSYNEQFF.

The rearrangement uses TRBV7-9 and TRBJ2-7; 8 nucleotides align to TRBD1. Germline assignment: CDR1 SEHNR and CDR2 FQNEAQ (reference sequence). V was pared by 0 bases and J by 6 bases, with 7 bases of the junction left unmatched. The length of the CDR3 is 15 residues. The CDR3 loop is CASSLASTGGFEQYF. The CDR3 nucleotides read TGTGCCAGCAGCTTAGCCTCCACAGGGGGGTTCGAGCAGTACTTC. Complete variable domain (other parts from reference TRBV7-9 and TRBJ2-7): DTGVSQNPRHKITKRGQNVTFRCDPISEHNRLYWYRQTLGQGPEFLTYFQNEAQLEKSRLLSDRFSAERPKGSFSTLEIQRTEQGDSAMYLCASSLASTGGFEQYFGPGTRLTVT.

This clone was observed a few times. The chain carries TRBV6-6 and TRBJ2-7; 11 bases map to TRBD2. V dropped 0 bases and J dropped 7; count of bases not matched to a gene: 2. Germline V gene lookup returns CDR1 MNHNY and CDR2 SVGAGI (reference sequence). The CDR3 spans 14 residues. In nucleotides, the CDR3 is TGTGCCAGCAGTTACTCTAGCGGGAGGGAAGAGCAGTACTTC. It codes for CASSYSSGREEQYF.

The chain joins TRBV27 to TRBJ2-1; a possible D gene is TRBD1 (5 bases). There are 15 residues in the CDR3. The germline gives CDR1 MNHEY, CDR2 SMNVEV (reference sequence). V lost 6 bases and J lost 3, with 15 bases in between. As DNA, the CDR3 is TGTGCCAGCAGCTCGGGCACACAGGTCTACAATGAGCAGTTCTTC. Translated: CASSSGTQVYNEQFF.

The chain uses TRBV7-2 and TRBJ2-7; 7 positions agree with TRBD2. The CDR3 extends over 15 amino acids. Germline V gives CDR1 SGHTA, CDR2 FQGNSA. Trimming took 2 bases from V and 3 from J; bases not matched to a gene: 7. CDR3 nucleotides: TGTGCCAGCAGCTTACTGGCTAGCGGTAACTACGAGCAGTACTTC. It translates to CASSLLASGNYEQYF. The full variable domain, its missing parts supplied by reference TRBV7-2 and TRBJ2-7, is GAGVSQSPSNKVTEKGKDVELRCDPISGHTALYWYRQSLGQGLEFLIYFQGNSAPDKSGLPSDRFSAERTGGSVSTLTIQRTQQEDSAVYLCASSLLASGNYEQYFGPGTRLTVT.

This chain links TRBV29-1 with TRBJ2-1, with 8 nucleotides matching TRBD2. This CDR3 has 14 residues. CDR1 SQVTM and CDR2 ANQGSEA come from the germline V gene. Trimming cost V 6 bases and J 7 bases; bases outside gene matches: 11. Written as DNA, the CDR3 is TGCAGCGTCCCTCCTCCGGGAGGGGGTAATGAGCAGTTCTTC. This gives the protein CSVPPPGGGNEQFF.

This clone occurred a few times. The rearrangement uses TRBV29-1 and TRBJ2-3, with 9 positions matching TRBD1. The CDR3 is made up of 15 amino acids. V was clipped by 4 bases and J by 0 bases; unmatched bases: 5. Looked up from germline, CDR1 is SQVTM and CDR2 is ANQGSEA. DNA for the CDR3: TGCAGCGTTGGTGCCGGGACAGGGAGCACAGATACGCAGTATTTT. It codes for CSVGAGTGSTDTQYF.

The CDR3 loop is CASSGMVAGNTIYF. The CDR3 nucleotides read TGTGCCAGCAGTGGGATGGTAGCTGGAAACACCATATATTTT. The chain carries TRBV6-1 and TRBJ1-3; D is uncertain. The CDR3 extends over 14 amino acids. V was clipped by 4 bases and J by 2 bases, with 9 bases between them. Per germline, CDR1 MNHNS and CDR2 SASEGT.